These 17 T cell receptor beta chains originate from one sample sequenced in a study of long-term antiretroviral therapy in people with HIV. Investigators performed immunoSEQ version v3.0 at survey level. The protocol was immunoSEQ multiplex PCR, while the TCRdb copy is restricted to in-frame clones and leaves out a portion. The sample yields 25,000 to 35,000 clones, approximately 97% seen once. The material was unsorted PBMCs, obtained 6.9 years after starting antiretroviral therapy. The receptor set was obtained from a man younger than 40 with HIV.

CDR3 residues: CASSDQGARNTEAFF. CDR3 nucleotides: TGTGCCAGCAGCGATCAGGGGGCAAGGAACACTGAAGCTTTCTTT. This chain joins TRBV9 and TRBJ1-1, with 8 bases lining up with TRBD1. The CDR3 runs 15 residues. Germline V gene data show CDR1 as SGDLS and CDR2 as YYNGEE. Trimming cost V 3 bases and J 1 base; bases outside gene matches: 5.

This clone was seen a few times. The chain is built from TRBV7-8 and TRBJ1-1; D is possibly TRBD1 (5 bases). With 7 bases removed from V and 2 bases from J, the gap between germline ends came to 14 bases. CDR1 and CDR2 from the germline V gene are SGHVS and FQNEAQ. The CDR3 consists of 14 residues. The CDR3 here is CASTPGARNTEAFF. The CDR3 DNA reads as TGTGCCAGCACCCCCGGGGCCCGAAACACTGAAGCTTTCTTT.

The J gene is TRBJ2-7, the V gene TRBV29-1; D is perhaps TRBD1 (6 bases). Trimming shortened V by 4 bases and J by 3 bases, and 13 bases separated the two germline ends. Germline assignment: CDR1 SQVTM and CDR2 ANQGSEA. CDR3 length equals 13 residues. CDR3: CSVGRTEGYEQYF. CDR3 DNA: TGCAGCGTTGGTAGGACAGAGGGCTACGAGCAGTACTTC.

CDR3 sequence (DNA): TGTGCCAGTAGTATGGGGGCAGCCTACGAGCAGTACTTC. It specifies CASSMGAAYEQYF. The chain recombines TRBV19 with TRBJ2-7; a weak D match, TRBD1 (6 bases). Germline assignment: CDR1 LNHDA and CDR2 SQIVND (reference sequence). V was trimmed by 3 bases and J by 2 bases, leaving 8 bases between them. The CDR3 extends over 13 amino acids.

The CDR3 region is CASSVSRGAQETQYF. The CDR3 bases are TGTGCCAGCTCAGTCTCCCGGGGGGCCCAAGAGACCCAGTACTTC. The V gene is TRBV18, the J gene TRBJ2-5, with D possibly being TRBD2 (7 bases). V was cut by 5 bases and J by 1 base, with 14 bases left in between. The CDR3 totals 15 residues. Germline loops: CDR1 KGHSH, CDR2 LQKENI.

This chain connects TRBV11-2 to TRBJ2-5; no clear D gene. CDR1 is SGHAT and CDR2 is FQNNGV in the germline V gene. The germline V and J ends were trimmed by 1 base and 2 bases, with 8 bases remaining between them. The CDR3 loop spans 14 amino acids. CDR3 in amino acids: CASSLGRRQETQYF. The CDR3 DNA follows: TGTGCCAGCAGCTTAGGGCGCAGACAAGAGACCCAGTACTTC.

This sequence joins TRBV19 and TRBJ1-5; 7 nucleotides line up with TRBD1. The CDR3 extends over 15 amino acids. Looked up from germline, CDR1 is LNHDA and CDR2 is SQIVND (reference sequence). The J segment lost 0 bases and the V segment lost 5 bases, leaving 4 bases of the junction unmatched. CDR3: CASSPGQYSNQPQHF. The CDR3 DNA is TGTGCCAGTAGTCCGGGACAGTATAGCAATCAGCCCCAGCATTTT.

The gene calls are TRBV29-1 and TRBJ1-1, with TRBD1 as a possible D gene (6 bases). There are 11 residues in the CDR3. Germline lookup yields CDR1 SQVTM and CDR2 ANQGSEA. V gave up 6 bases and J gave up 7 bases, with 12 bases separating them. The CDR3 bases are TGCAGCGTGGGGGCTGGGGGTGAAGCTTTCTTT. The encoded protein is CSVGAGGEAFF.

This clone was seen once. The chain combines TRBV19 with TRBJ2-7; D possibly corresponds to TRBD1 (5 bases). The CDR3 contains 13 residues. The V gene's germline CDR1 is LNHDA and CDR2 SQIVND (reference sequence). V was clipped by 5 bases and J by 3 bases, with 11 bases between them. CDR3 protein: CASSGQGNYEQYF. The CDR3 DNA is TGTGCCAGTAGTGGGCAGGGCAACTACGAGCAGTACTTC.

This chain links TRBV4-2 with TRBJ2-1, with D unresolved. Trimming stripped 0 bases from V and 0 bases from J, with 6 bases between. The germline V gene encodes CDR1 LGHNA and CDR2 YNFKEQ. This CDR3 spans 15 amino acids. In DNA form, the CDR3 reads TGTGCCAGCAGCCAAGAAATCGGCTCCTACAATGAGCAGTTCTTC. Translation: CASSQEIGSYNEQFF.

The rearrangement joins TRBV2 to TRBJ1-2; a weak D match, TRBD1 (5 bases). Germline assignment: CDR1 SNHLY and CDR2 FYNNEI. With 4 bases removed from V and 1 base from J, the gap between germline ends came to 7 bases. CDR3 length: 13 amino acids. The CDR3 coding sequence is TGTGCCAGCAGTGCCGACAGTAACTATGGCTACACCTTC. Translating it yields CASSADSNYGYTF. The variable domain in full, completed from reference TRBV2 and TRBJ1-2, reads EPEVTQTPSHQVTQMGQEVILRCVPISNHLYFYWYRQILGQKVEFLVSFYNNEISEKSEIFDDQFSVERPDGSNFTLKIRSTKLEDSAMYFCASSADSNYGYTFGSGTRLTVV.

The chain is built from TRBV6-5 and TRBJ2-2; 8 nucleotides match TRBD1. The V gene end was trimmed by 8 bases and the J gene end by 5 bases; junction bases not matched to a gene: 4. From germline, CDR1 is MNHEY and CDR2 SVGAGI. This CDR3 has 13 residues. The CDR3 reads CASRRTGTGELFF. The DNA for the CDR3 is TGTGCCAGCCGCCGGACAGGGACCGGGGAGCTGTTTTTT.

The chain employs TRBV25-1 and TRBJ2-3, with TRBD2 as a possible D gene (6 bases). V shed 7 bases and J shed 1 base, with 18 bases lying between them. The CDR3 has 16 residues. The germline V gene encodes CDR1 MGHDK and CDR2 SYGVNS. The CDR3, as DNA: TGTGCCAGCATCCCCCCAGGTGGGGAGGGCACAGATACGCAGTATTTT. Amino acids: CASIPPGGEGTDTQYF. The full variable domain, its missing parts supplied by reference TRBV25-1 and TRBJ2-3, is EADIYQTPRYLVIGTGKKITLECSQTMGHDKMYWYQQDPGMELHLIHYSYGVNSTEKGDLSSESTVSRIRTEHFPLTLESARPSHTSQYLCASIPPGGEGTDTQYFGPGTRLTVL.

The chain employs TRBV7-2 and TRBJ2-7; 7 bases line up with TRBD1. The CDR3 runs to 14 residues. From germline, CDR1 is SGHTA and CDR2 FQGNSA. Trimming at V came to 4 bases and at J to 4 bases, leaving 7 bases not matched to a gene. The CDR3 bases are TGTGCCAGCAGCTATTCCGGGACAGCTTACGAGCAGTACTTC. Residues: CASSYSGTAYEQYF.

Here the CDR3 DNA reads TGTGCCAGCAGTCCGGACAGGGATGAAGCTTTCTTT. It translates to CASSPDRDEAFF. This chain links TRBV7-9 with TRBJ1-1, with TRBD1 identical over 8 bases. The CDR3 consists of 12 residues. CDR1 and CDR2 (germline): SEHNR, FQNEAQ (reference sequence). Trimming cost V 6 bases and J 7 bases; bases outside gene matches: 4.

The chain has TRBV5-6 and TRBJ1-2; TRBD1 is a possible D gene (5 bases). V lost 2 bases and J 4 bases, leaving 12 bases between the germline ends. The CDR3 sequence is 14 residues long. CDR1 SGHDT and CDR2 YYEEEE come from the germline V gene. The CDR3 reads CASSFPDSFYGYTF. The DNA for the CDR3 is TGTGCCAGCAGCTTTCCAGACAGCTTCTATGGCTACACCTTC.

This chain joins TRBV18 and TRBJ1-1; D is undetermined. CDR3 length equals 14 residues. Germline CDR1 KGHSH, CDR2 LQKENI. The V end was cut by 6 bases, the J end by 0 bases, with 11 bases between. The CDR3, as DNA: TGTGCCAGCTCGCCGTCCGGGGTGAACACTGAAGCTTTCTTT. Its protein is CASSPSGVNTEAFF.